This TCR beta chain was captured by sequencing in a study of cytomegalovirus exposure and HLA in healthy donors. Overall study context: There were some 400 genotyped donors. Of these, about 86% fell in the genetic ancestry cluster associated with self-reported Caucasian donors.

In the PCR, 60 Vbeta and 13 Jbeta primers were used. This table comes from immunoSEQ multiplex PCR, and its TCRdb copy is limited to in-frame clones, with some not included. The data contain 200,000 to 300,000 clones, approximately 84% of them singletons. V shed 0 bases and J shed 4 bases, with 7 bases lying between them. This CDR3 spans 13 amino acids. Germline CDR1 reads LGHNA; CDR2 reads YSLEER. This clone was seen a single time. Different DNA sequences within this sample yield the same CDR3. The V gene is TRBV4-3, the J gene TRBJ2-7; D unclear. The sample taken for sequencing was PBMCs. The clonotype originates from a woman aged 40 to 50 in good health and CMV-seropositive. The CDR3, as DNA: TGCGCCAGCAGCCAAGAGCGAGGTTACGAGCAGTACTTC. It encodes CASSQERGYEQYF.